A selection of T cell receptor beta chains follows, all from one sample in a study of blood T cell repertoires in COVID-19. TCRdb's copy holds only in-frame clones and misses some; the assay was immunoSEQ multiplex PCR. This sample has 260,000 or so clones; approximately 90% occur once, and the top ten carry just over 2.5%. The sample taken for sequencing was PBMCs or T cells enriched from blood (not recorded which). These TCRs come from a woman in her twenties or thirties with acute COVID-19. Each CDR3 is given with its conserved first and last residue. Each record gives: D gene, V gene, J gene, clone size, CDR3 protein, CDR3 DNA. The D gene is left open where the match is weak. Clone size, where shown, is once, few, many, or a class for clones that have expanded.

-	TRBV7-9	TRBJ1-2	-	CASSLGLPHNYGYTF	TGTGCCAGCAGCTTAGGACTCCCTCATAACTATGGCTACACCTTC
TRBD1	TRBV3-1/TRBV3-2	TRBJ2-5	-	CASSQGTVGQETQYF	TGTGCCAGCAGCCAGGGGACAGTGGGCCAAGAGACCCAGTACTTC
TRBD2	TRBV4-3	TRBJ2-3	-	CASSQELRGADTQYF	TGCGCCAGCAGCCAAGAACTCCGGGGGGCAGATACGCAGTATTTT
-	TRBV11-3	TRBJ2-3	-	CASSLGQTSTDTQYF	TGTGCCAGCAGCTTAGGACAGACAAGCACAGATACGCAGTATTTT
-	TRBV5-1	TRBJ1-2	-	CASSRGTQGGYTF	TGCGCCAGCAGCCGCGGGACCCAAGGGGGCTACACCTTC
TRBD1	TRBV2	TRBJ1-2	once	CASRNLRDRGSGYTF	TGTGCCAGCAGAAACCTCCGGGACAGGGGGTCTGGCTACACCTTC
TRBD2	TRBV7-6	TRBJ2-1	few	CASSLRGGGSYNEQFF	TGTGCCAGCAGCTTACGTGGGGGGGGCTCCTACAATGAGCAGTTCTTC
-	TRBV9	TRBJ1-2	-	CASSSPGLQKGYTF	TGTGCCAGCAGCTCTCCCGGACTACAGAAGGGCTACACCTTC
TRBD1	TRBV18	TRBJ2-7	-	CASSPGTGGSYEQYF	TGTGCCAGCTCCCCCGGGACAGGGGGCTCCTACGAGCAGTACTTC
-	TRBV6-2/TRBV6-3	TRBJ2-3	-	CASSLRQNTDTQYF	TGTGCCAGCAGTTTGCGGCAGAACACAGATACGCAGTATTTT
-	TRBV2	TRBJ1-2	-	CALSRGSDYGYTF	TGTGCCCTCAGTAGGGGATCAGACTATGGCTACACCTTC
-	TRBV12-3/TRBV12-4	TRBJ2-7	-	CASSAYRVNEQYF	TGTGCCAGCAGTGCCTACAGGGTCAACGAGCAGTACTTC
-	TRBV7-9	TRBJ2-7	-	CASSSSGAPSYEQYF	TGTGCCAGCAGCTCCAGTGGGGCCCCTTCCTACGAGCAGTACTTC
TRBD1	TRBV14	TRBJ1-2	-	CASSRPPGGYGYTF	TGTGCCAGCAGCCGACCCCCAGGGGGCTATGGCTACACCTTC
TRBD1	TRBV7-9	TRBJ1-5	-	CASARGPNQPQHF	TGTGCCAGCGCCAGGGGGCCCAATCAGCCCCAGCATTTT
-	TRBV12-3/TRBV12-4	TRBJ1-2	few	CASSLGGGYTF	TGTGCCAGCAGTTTGGGAGGGGGCTACACCTTC
TRBD1	TRBV15	TRBJ1-4	-	CATSRDLTGGSEKLFF	TGTGCCACCAGCCGCGACCTGACAGGGGGCTCTGAAAAACTGTTTTTT
-	TRBV6-4	TRBJ1-1	-	CASSERAENTEAFF	TGTGCCAGCAGTGAGAGGGCGGAGAACACTGAAGCTTTCTTT
-	TRBV2	TRBJ2-3	-	CASAYADTQYF	TGTGCCAGCGCTTACGCGGATACGCAGTATTTT
-	TRBV4-1	TRBJ1-6	-	CASKSRGVGNSPLHF	TGCGCCAGCAAAAGCCGGGGAGTAGGTAATTCACCCCTCCACTTT
TRBD2	TRBV11-2	TRBJ2-2	-	CASSLGGTGELFF	TGTGCCAGCAGCTTGGGGGGGACCGGGGAGCTGTTTTTT
TRBD2	TRBV29-1	TRBJ2-7	-	CSARGGNEQYF	TGCAGCGCCCGGGGAGGGAACGAGCAGTACTTC
TRBD1	TRBV5-4	TRBJ2-6	-	CASSIPGTGGKGDVLTF	TGTGCCAGCAGCATACCCGGGACAGGGGGCAAGGGCGACGTCCTGACTTTC
-	TRBV7-8	TRBJ1-1	-	CASSSRVNTEAFF	TGTGCCAGCAGCTCCAGGGTGAACACTGAAGCTTTCTTT
TRBD1	TRBV2	TRBJ2-7	-	CASSRDREVGEQYF	TGTGCCAGCAGTCGGGACAGGGAAGTTGGCGAGCAGTACTTC
TRBD1	TRBV13	TRBJ1-1	-	CASSRDSWNTEAFF	TGTGCCAGCAGCAGGGACAGTTGGAACACTGAAGCTTTCTTT
-	TRBV28	TRBJ1-3	-	CASSSRGWAGNTIYF	TGTGCCAGCAGCTCCAGGGGCTGGGCTGGAAACACCATATATTTT
-	TRBV23-1	TRBJ1-6	few	CASSQSGHQGLSPLHF	TGCGCCAGCAGTCAATCGGGCCACCAGGGCCTATCACCCCTCCACTTT
TRBD1	TRBV5-1	TRBJ2-1	-	CASSGTGSPQYSYNEQFF	TGCGCCAGCAGCGGGACAGGTTCTCCACAATACTCCTACAATGAGCAGTTCTTC
-	TRBV27	TRBJ2-2	-	CASADRSRVNTGELFF	TGTGCCAGCGCGGACCGCTCCAGGGTGAACACCGGGGAGCTGTTTTTT
-	TRBV5-1	TRBJ2-5	once	CASSPMRFRRGRPDYGQETQYF	TGCGCCAGCAGCCCCATGAGGTTTCGGAGGGGGCGCCCGGATTACGGCCAAGAGACCCAGTACTTC
-	TRBV15	TRBJ1-1	-	CATSRLQGEAFF	TGTGCCACCAGCAGACTACAGGGTGAAGCTTTCTTT
TRBD1	TRBV19	TRBJ2-1	-	CASSRDRVYNEQFF	TGTGCCAGTAGCCGGGACAGAGTTTACAATGAGCAGTTCTTC
TRBD2	TRBV18	TRBJ2-7	-	CASSPGAGGSYEQYF	TGTGCCAGCTCCCCTGGAGCGGGGGGCTCCTACGAGCAGTACTTC
-	TRBV5-6	TRBJ1-2	once	CASSFRGSNYGYTF	TGTGCCAGCAGCTTTCGCGGGTCTAACTATGGCTACACCTTC
TRBD1	TRBV29-1	TRBJ2-5	-	CSVGQGGRQETQYF	TGCAGCGTCGGACAGGGTGGTCGGCAAGAGACCCAGTACTTC
TRBD1	TRBV5-1	TRBJ2-7	-	CASSFGTETYEQYF	TGCGCCAGCAGCTTTGGGACAGAGACCTACGAGCAGTACTTC
TRBD2	TRBV15	TRBJ2-3	once	CATSGRLLAEGADTQYF	TGTGCCACCAGCGGGCGGTTACTAGCGGAGGGGGCAGATACGCAGTATTTT
-	TRBV5-1	TRBJ2-2	-	CASSLEHNTGELFF	TGCGCCAGCAGCTTGGAGCATAACACCGGGGAGCTGTTTTTT
-	TRBV11-3	TRBJ1-1	-	CASSLEEGTEAFF	TGTGCCAGCAGCTTAGAGGAGGGGACTGAAGCTTTCTTT
-	TRBV27	TRBJ1-1	-	CASSFGEEAFF	TGTGCCAGCAGTTTCGGGGAAGAAGCTTTCTTT
TRBD1	TRBV2	TRBJ1-2	-	CASSEAGRDSSRGYTF	TGTGCCAGCAGTGAAGCTGGACGGGACAGCTCGCGAGGCTACACCTTC
TRBD1	TRBV25-1	TRBJ1-1	-	CASSATGTGARFEAFF	TGTGCCAGCAGTGCGACCGGGACAGGGGCTCGATTTGAAGCTTTCTTT
TRBD1	TRBV6-5	TRBJ1-6	-	CASSYGTGGIESPLHF	TGTGCCAGCAGTTATGGGACAGGGGGCATTGAATCACCCCTCCACTTT
-	TRBV7-9	TRBJ1-1	-	CASSLNTGNTEAFF	TGTGCCAGCAGCTTGAATACGGGGAACACTGAAGCTTTCTTT
-	TRBV5-8	TRBJ1-6	once	CASSLRDKAPLHF	TGTGCCAGCAGCTTGCGGGACAAGGCACCCCTCCACTTT
-	TRBV7-9	TRBJ1-4	-	CASSDRRNEKLFF	TGTGCCAGCAGCGACAGGCGTAATGAAAAACTGTTTTTT
-	TRBV18	TRBJ1-4	-	CASSPRALNEKLFF	TGTGCCAGCTCACCCAGGGCCTTAAATGAAAAACTGTTTTTT
TRBD1	TRBV4-3	TRBJ2-1	-	CASSPGQGSYNEQFF	TGCGCCAGCAGCCCGGGACAGGGTAGCTACAATGAGCAGTTCTTC
-	TRBV19	TRBJ1-1	-	CASSYSNGEAFF	TGTGCCAGTAGCTACAGCAACGGTGAAGCTTTCTTT